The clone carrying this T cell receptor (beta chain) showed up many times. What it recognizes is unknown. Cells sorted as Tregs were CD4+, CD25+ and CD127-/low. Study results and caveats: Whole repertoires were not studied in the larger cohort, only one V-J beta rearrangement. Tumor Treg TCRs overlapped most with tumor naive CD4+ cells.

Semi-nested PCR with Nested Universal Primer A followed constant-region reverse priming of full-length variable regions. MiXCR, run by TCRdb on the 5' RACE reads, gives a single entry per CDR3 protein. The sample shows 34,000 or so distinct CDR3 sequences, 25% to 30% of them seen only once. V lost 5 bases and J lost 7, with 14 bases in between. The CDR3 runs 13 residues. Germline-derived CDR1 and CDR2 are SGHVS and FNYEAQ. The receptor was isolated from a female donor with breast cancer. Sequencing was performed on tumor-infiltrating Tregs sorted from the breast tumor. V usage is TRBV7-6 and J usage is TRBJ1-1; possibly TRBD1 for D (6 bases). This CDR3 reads CASSPNRAGEAFF. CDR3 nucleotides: TGTGCCAGCAGCCCCAACAGGGCGGGTGAAGCTTTCTTT.